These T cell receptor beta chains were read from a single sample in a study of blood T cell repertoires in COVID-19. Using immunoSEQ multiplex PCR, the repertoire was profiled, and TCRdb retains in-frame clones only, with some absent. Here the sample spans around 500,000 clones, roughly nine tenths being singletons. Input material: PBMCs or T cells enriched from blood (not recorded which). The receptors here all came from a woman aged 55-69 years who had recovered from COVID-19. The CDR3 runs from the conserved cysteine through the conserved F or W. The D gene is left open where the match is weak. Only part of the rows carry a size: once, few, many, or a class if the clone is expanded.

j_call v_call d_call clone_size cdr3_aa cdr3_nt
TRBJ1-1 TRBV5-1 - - CASSPQGYTEAFF TGCGCCAGCAGCCCCCAGGGGTACACTGAAGCTTTCTTT
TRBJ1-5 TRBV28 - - CASSLTAQHF TGTGCCAGCAGTTTAACAGCCCAGCATTTT
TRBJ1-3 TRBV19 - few CASRRTFSGNTIYF TGTGCCAGTAGAAGGACTTTCTCTGGAAACACCATATATTTT
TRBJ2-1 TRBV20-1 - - CSASRSYNEQFF TGCAGTGCTAGTCGCAGTTACAATGAGCAGTTCTTC
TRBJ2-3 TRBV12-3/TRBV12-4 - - CASSLTGDTQYF TGTGCCAGCAGTCTCACGGGGGATACGCAGTATTTT
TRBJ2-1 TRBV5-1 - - CASSLEGLPGNEQFF TGCGCCAGCAGCTTGGAGGGACTCCCTGGCAATGAGCAGTTCTTC
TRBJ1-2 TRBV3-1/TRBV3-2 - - CASSQGSNYGYTF TGTGCCAGCAGCCAAGGCAGTAACTATGGCTACACCTTC
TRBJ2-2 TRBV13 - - CASSLRGYTGELFF TGTGCCAGCAGCTTAAGAGGGTACACCGGGGAGCTGTTTTTT
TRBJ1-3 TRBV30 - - CAWSLDRNTIYF TGTGCCTGGAGTCTGGACAGAAACACCATATATTTT
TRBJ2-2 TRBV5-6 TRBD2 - CASSYSGGARDTGELFF TGTGCCAGCAGCTATAGCGGGGGGGCCCGGGACACCGGGGAGCTGTTTTTT
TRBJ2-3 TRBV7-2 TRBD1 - CASRTGQGTDTQYF TGTGCCAGCAGAACGGGACAGGGAACAGATACGCAGTATTTT
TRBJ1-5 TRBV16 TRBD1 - CASSQGTGSNQPQHF TGTGCCAGCAGCCAGGGGACAGGGAGCAATCAGCCCCAGCATTTT
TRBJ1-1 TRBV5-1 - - CASSPTWGLNTEAFF TGCGCCAGCAGCCCGACCTGGGGCCTGAACACTGAAGCTTTCTTT
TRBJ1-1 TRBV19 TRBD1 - CASILDRGNTEAFF TGTGCCAGTATTCTTGACAGGGGGAACACTGAAGCTTTCTTT
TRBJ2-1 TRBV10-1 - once CASSKGGGGFYNEQFF TGCGCCAGCAGTAAGGGGGGGGGAGGGTTTTACAATGAGCAGTTCTTC
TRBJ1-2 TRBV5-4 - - CASSRNRVGEIYGYTF TGTGCCAGCAGTAGAAACAGGGTAGGGGAAATCTATGGCTACACCTTC
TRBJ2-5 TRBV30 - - CAWSVRGRGEETQYF TGTGCCTGGAGTGTGCGGGGGCGCGGGGAAGAGACCCAGTACTTC
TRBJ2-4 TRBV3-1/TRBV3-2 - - CASSHRTRDGNIQYF TGTGCCAGCAGCCACCGGACCCGGGATGGTAACATTCAGTACTTC